One sample yielded the 8 T cell receptor beta chains listed below, sequenced in a study of blood T cell repertoires in COVID-19. The repertoire was sequenced with immunoSEQ multiplex PCR; TCRdb's copy has only in-frame clones and lacks some. The data hold hundreds of thousands of clones, with about nine tenths observed a single time. Sequenced material: PBMCs or T cells enriched from blood (not recorded which). The receptor set was obtained from a man in his 60s who had recovered from COVID-19.

The chain couples TRBV21-1 to TRBJ1-2; the D segment call TRBD1 is taken from the table without a DNA check. TRBV21-1 is tagged as a pseudogene. This CDR3 comprises 15 residues. The CDR3, as DNA: TGTGCCAGCAGAAAAGGCGAAGGGGGCGGCTATGGCTACACCTTC. Translated: CASRKGEGGGYGYTF.

This clone was recorded a few times. The chain uses TRBV6-5 and TRBJ1-3; TRBD1 matches at 8 bases. This CDR3 region has 15 residues. The germline V gene encodes CDR1 MNHEY and CDR2 SVGAGI. The CDR3 spells CASQLLGQGAATIYF. The CDR3 nucleotides read TGTGCGTCGCAGTTACTCGGACAGGGAGCGGCCACCATATATTTT.

The rearrangement uses TRBV5-1 and TRBJ2-7, with D possibly matching TRBD2 (6 bases). With 0 bases removed from V and 4 bases from J, the gap between germline ends came to 20 bases. Germline V gene lookup returns CDR1 SGHRS and CDR2 YFSETQ. The CDR3 totals 17 residues. The CDR3 sequence is CASSLGGIGVEGYEQYF. The CDR3 nucleotides read TGCGCCAGCAGCTTGGGGGGAATCGGGGTGGAGGGTTACGAGCAGTACTTC.

This rearrangement joins TRBV5-1 to TRBJ2-1, with 13 positions matching TRBD2. The CDR3 is made up of 17 amino acids. J gave up 5 bases and V 4 bases, and 9 bases lay outside the gene matches. From germline, CDR1 is SGHRS and CDR2 YFSETQ. DNA for the CDR3: TGCGCCAGCAGCCCCGACAGGACTAGCGGGAGAGACAATGAGCAGTTCTTC. It specifies CASSPDRTSGRDNEQFF. Together with reference TRBV5-1 and TRBJ2-1, the CDR3 gives the full variable domain: KAGVTQTPRYLIKTRGQQVTLSCSPISGHRSVSWYQQTPGQGLQFLFEYFSETQRNKGNFPGRFSGRQFSNSRSEMNVSTLELGDSALYLCASSPDRTSGRDNEQFFGPGTRLTVL.

The chain employs TRBV5-1 and TRBJ1-1; D ambiguous. The CDR3 is 11 amino acids. Germline values: CDR1 SGHRS, CDR2 YFSETQ. Trimming cost V 7 bases and J 5 bases, with 9 bases left between them. The CDR3 sequence is CASQLGTEAFF. The CDR3 nucleotides read TGCGCCAGCCAACTAGGGACTGAAGCTTTCTTT.

The V and J genes are TRBV28 and TRBJ2-7; 11 bases fit TRBD2. J was trimmed by 5 bases and V by 5 bases; bases with no gene match: 5. Per the germline V gene, CDR1 is MDHEN and CDR2 is SYDVKM. This CDR3 has 14 amino acids. CDR3 sequence: CASSRLAGRDEQYF. The CDR3 region has the DNA TGTGCCAGCAGTCGACTAGCGGGAAGAGACGAGCAGTACTTC.

This clone showed up just a few times. This chain joins TRBV12-3 or TRBV12-4 and TRBJ2-7, with a weak D call TRBD2 (5 bases). The CDR3 runs 13 residues. Trimming left V 6 bases short and J 6 bases short, with 15 bases between. CDR3 region: CASSQELEVEQYF. CDR3 coding DNA: TGTGCCAGCAGCCAAGAGTTGGAGGTCGAGCAGTACTTC.

The chain has TRBV4-1 and TRBJ1-1; D ambiguous. V was shortened by 1 base and J by 1 base, with 13 bases between the two germline ends. Germline CDR1 and CDR2: MGHRA and YSYEKL. The CDR3 covers 16 residues. The CDR3 loop is CASSQVSLRRNTEAFF. DNA of the CDR3: TGCGCCAGCAGCCAAGTTTCTCTTCGGAGGAACACTGAAGCTTTCTTT.